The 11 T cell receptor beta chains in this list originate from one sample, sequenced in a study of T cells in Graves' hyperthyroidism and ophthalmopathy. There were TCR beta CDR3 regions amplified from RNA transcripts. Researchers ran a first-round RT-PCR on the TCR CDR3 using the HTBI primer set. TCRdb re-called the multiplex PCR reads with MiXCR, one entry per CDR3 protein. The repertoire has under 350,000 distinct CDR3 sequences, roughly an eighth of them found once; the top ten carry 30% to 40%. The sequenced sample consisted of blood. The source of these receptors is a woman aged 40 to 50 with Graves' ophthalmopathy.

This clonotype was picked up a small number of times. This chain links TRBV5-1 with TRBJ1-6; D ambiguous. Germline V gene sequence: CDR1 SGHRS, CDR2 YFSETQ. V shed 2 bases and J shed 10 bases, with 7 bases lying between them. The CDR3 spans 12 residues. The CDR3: CASSFGESPLHF. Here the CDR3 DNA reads TGCGCCAGCAGCTTCGGAGAATCACCCCTCCACTTT. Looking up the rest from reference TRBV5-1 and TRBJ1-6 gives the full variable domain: KAGVTQTPRYLIKTRGQQVTLSCSPISGHRSVSWYQQTPGQGLQFLFEYFSETQRNKGNFPGRFSGRQFSNSRSEMNVSTLELGDSALYLCASSFGESPLHFGNGTRLTVT.

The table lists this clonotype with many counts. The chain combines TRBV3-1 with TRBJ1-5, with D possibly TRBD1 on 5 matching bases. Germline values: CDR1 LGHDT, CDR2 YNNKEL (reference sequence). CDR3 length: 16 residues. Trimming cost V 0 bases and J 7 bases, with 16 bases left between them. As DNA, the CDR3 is TGTGCCAGCAGCCAAGATGGGGGGGGAGAAGGGCAGCCCCAGCATTTT. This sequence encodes CASSQDGGGEGQPQHF. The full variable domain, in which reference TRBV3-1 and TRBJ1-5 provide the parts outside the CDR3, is DTAVSQTPKYLVTQMGNDKSIKCEQNLGHDTMYWYKQDSKKFLKIMFSYNNKELIINETVPNRFSPKSPDKAHLNLHINSLELGDSAVYFCASSQDGGGEGQPQHFGDGTRLSIL.

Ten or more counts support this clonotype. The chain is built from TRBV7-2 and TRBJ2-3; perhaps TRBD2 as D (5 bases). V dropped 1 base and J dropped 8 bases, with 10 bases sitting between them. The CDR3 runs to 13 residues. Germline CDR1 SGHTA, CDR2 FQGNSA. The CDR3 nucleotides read TGTGCCAGCAGCTTAGAGAGGGTCGGTACGCAGTATTTT. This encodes CASSLERVGTQYF.

Here the CDR3 reads CASSQVGTSGPYEQYF. The CDR3, as DNA: TGTGCCAGCAGCCAAGTTGGGACTAGCGGTCCCTACGAGCAGTACTTC. The chain couples TRBV14 to TRBJ2-7; 11 bases align to TRBD2. The germline gives CDR1 SGHDN, CDR2 FVKESK. V was clipped by 1 base and J by 2 bases; unmatched bases: 4. CDR3 length: 16 residues.

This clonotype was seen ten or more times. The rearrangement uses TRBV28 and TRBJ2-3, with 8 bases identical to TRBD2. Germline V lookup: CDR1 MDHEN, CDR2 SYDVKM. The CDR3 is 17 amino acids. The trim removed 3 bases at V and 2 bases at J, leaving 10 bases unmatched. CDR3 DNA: TGTGCCAGCAGTTTGGGGGTGCGGGAGGTGGACACAGATACGCAGTATTTT. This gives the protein CASSLGVREVDTDTQYF. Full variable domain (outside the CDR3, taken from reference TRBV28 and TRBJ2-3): DVKVTQSSRYLVKRTGEKVFLECVQDMDHENMFWYRQDPGLGLRLIYFSYDVKMKEKGDIPEGYSVSREKKERFSLILESASTNQTSMYLCASSLGVREVDTDTQYFGPGTRLTVL.

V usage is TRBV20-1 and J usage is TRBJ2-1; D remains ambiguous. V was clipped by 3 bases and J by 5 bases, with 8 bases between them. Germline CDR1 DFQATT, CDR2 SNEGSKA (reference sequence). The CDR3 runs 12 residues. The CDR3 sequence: CSASLVDNEQFF. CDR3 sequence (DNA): TGCAGTGCTAGCTTGGTCGACAATGAGCAGTTCTTC.

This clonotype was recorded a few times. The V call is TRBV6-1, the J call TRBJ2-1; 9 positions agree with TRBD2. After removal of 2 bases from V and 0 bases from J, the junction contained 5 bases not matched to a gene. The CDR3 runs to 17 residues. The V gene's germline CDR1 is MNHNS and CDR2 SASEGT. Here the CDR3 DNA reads TGTGCCAGCAGTGAAATGGGTAGCGGGAGCTCCTACAATGAGCAGTTCTTC. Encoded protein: CASSEMGSGSSYNEQFF.

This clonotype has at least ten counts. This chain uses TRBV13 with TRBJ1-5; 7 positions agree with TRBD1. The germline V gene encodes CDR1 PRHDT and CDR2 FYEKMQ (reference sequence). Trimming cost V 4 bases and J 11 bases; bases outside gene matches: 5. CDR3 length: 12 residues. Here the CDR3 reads CASSSQGQAQHF. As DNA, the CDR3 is TGTGCCAGCAGCTCACAGGGGCAAGCCCAGCATTTT.

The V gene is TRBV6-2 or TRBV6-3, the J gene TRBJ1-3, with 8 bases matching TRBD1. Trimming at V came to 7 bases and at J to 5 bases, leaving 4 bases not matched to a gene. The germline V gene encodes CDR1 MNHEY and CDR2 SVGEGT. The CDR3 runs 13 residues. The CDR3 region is CASIGQGRNTIYF. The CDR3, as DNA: TGTGCCAGCATCGGACAGGGTAGAAACACCATATATTTT.

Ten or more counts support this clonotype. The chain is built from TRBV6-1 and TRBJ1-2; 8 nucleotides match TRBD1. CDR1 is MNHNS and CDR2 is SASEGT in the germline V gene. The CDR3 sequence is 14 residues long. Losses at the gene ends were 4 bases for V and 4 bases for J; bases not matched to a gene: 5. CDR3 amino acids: CASSGTGRIYGYTF. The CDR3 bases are TGTGCCAGCAGTGGGACAGGGCGGATCTATGGCTACACCTTC.

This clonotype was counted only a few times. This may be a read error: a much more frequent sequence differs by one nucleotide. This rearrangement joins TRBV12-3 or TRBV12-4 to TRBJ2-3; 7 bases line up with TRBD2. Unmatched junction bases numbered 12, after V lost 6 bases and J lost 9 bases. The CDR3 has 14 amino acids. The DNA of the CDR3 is TGTGCCAGCAGCTCCGGGGCCCGCGGGGGAACGCAGTATTTT. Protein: CASSSGARGGTQYF.